This record looks at one T cell receptor beta chain sequence and its context. These data originate in a study of T cells after yellow fever vaccination. TCRdb re-called the 5' RACE reads through MiXCR, storing one row per CDR3 protein. This table holds hundreds of thousands of distinct CDR3 sequences, 8.7% found once. CDR3 length: 15 amino acids. Germline lookup yields CDR1 MDHEN and CDR2 SYDVKM. V lost 4 bases, J lost 1 base, and 13 bases lay in between. This sequence originates from a man aged 18-30 years who received the YFV17D yellow fever vaccine. The sample in question was PBMCs, obtained on the day of the first yellow fever vaccination. The rearrangement joins TRBV28 to TRBJ1-1; D is perhaps TRBD1 (5 bases). The CDR3 DNA reads as TGTGCCAGCAGTTCAACGAACGGGGCGAACACTGAAGCTTTCTTT. Protein: CASSSTNGANTEAFF.